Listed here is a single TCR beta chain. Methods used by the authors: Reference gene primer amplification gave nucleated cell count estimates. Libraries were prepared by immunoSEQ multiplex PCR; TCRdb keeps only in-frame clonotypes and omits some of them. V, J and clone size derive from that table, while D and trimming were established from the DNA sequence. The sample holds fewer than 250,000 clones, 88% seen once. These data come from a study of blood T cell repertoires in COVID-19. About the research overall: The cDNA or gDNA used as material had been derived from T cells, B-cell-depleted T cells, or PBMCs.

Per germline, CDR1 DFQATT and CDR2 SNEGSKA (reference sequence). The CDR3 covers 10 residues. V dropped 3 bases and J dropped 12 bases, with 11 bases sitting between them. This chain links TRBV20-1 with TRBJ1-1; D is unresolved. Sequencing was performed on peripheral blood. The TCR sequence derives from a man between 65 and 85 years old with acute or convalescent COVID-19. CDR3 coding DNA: TGCAGTGCTAGCCTAGCGGTAACTTTCTTT. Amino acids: CSASLAVTFF.